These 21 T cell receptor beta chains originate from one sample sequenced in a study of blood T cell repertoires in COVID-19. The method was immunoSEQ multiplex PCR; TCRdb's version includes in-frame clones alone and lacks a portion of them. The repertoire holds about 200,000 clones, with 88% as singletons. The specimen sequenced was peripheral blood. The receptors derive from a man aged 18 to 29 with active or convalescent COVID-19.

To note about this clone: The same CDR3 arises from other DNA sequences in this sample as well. The CDR3 bases are TGCGCCAGCAGCTTGGACGGACAGTCGAACACCGGGGAGCTGTTTTTT. This encodes CASSLDGQSNTGELFF. This chain uses TRBV5-1 with TRBJ2-2; weak D call: TRBD1 (6 bases). The germline gives CDR1 SGHRS, CDR2 YFSETQ. Trimming removed 0 bases at V and 0 bases at J, with 9 bases between. The CDR3 length is 16 residues.

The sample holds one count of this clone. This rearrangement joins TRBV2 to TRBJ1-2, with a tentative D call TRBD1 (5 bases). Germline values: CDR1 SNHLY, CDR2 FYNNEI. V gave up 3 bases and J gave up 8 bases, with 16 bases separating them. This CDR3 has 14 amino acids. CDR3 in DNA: TGTGCCAGCAGTGACTGGGGAGGGGCCGGGGGCTACACCTTC. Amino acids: CASSDWGGAGGYTF.

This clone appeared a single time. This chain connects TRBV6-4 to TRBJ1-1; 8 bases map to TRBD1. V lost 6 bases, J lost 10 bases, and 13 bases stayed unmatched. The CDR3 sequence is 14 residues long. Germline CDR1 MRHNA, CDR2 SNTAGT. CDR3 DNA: TGTGCCAGCAGATCGTCAGGGGGCGAGGTCGTAGCTTTCTTT. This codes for CASRSSGGEVVAFF.

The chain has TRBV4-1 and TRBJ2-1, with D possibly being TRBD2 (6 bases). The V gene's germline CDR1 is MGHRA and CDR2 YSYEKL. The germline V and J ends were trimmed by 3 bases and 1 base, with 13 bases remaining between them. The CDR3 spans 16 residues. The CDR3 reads CASSQAPAGSYNEQFF. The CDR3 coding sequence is TGCGCCAGCAGCCAGGCTCCTGCGGGGTCCTACAATGAGCAGTTCTTC.

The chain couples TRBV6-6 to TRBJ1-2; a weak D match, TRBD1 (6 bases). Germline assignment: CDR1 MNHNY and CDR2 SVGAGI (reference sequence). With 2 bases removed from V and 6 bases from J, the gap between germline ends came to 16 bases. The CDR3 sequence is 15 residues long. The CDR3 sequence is CASSYGIQGRDGYTF. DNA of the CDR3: TGTGCCAGCAGTTACGGAATACAGGGTCGAGATGGCTACACCTTC.

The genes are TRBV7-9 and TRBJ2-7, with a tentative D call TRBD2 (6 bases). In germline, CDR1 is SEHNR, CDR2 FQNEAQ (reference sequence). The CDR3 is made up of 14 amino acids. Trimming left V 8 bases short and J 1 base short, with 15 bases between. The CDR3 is CASGGIAWSYEQYF. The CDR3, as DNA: TGTGCCAGCGGAGGGATAGCCTGGTCCTACGAGCAGTACTTC.

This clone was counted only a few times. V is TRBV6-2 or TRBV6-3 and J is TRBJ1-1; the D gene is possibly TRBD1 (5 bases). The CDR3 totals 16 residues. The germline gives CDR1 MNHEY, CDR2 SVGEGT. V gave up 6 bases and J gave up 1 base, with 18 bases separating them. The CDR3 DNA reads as TGTGCCAGCAGCCAAAGAAGGGGTTTCGGGAACACTGAAGCTTTCTTT. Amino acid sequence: CASSQRRGFGNTEAFF.

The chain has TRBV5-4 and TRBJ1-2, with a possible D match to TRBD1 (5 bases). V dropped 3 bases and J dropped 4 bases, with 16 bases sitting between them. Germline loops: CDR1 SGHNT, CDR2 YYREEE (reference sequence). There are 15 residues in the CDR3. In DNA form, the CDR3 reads TGTGCCAGCAGCTCCCCGTCGGGGGACGGCTATGGCTACACCTTC. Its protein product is CASSSPSGDGYGYTF.

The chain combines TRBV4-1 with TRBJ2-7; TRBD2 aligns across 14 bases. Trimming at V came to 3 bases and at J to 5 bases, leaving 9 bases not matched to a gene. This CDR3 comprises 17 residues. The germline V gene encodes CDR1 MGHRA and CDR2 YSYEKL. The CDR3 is CASSHAGLAGVWHEQYF. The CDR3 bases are TGCGCCAGCAGCCACGCGGGACTAGCGGGAGTTTGGCACGAGCAGTACTTC.

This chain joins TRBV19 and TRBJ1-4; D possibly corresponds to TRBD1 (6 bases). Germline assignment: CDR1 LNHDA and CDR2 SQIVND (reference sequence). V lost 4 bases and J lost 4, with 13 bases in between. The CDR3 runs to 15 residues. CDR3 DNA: TGTGCCAGTAGTACAAGGGGGAATGGTAATGAAAAACTGTTTTTT. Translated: CASSTRGNGNEKLFF.

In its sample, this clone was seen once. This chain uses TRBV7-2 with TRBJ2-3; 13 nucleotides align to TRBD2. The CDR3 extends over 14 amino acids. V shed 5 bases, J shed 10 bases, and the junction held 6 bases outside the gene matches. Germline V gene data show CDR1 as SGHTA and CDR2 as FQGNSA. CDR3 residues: CASSKRLAGGAQYF. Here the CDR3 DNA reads TGTGCCAGCAGCAAACGACTAGCGGGGGGAGCGCAGTATTTT. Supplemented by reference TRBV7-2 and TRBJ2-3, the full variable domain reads GAGVSQSPSNKVTEKGKDVELRCDPISGHTALYWYRQSLGQGLEFLIYFQGNSAPDKSGLPSDRFSAERTGGSVSTLTIQRTQQEDSAVYLCASSKRLAGGAQYFGPGTRLTVL.

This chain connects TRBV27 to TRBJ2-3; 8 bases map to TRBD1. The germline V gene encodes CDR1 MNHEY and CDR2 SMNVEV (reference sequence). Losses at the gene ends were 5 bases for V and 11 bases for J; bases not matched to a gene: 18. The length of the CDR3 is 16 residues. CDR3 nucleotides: TGTGCCAGCAGTACCTCCGGGACAGGACAAGACATGGGGCAGTATTTT. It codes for CASSTSGTGQDMGQYF.

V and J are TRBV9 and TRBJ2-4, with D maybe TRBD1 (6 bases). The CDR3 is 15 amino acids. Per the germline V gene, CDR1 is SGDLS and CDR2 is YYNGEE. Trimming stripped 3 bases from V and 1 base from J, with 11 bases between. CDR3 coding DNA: TGTGCCAGCAGCGGACCTCAGGGGGCCAAAAACATTCAGTACTTC. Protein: CASSGPQGAKNIQYF.

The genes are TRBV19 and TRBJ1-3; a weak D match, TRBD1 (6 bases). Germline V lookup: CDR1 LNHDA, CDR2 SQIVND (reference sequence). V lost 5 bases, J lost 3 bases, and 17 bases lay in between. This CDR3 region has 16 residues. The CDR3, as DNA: TGTGCCAGTAGTCCCCGGGTAGGGGGTCATGGAAACACCATATATTTT. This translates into CASSPRVGGHGNTIYF. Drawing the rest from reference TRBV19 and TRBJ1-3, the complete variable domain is DGGITQSPKYLFRKEGQNVTLSCEQNLNHDAMYWYRQDPGQGLRLIYYSQIVNDFQKGDIAEGYSVSREKKESFPLTVTSAQKNPTAFYLCASSPRVGGHGNTIYFGEGSWLTVV.

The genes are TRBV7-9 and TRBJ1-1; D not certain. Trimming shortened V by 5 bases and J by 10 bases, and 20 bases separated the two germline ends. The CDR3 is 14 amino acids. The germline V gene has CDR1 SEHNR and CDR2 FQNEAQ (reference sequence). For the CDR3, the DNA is TGTGCCAGCAGCAAGGACTCCTTCAATGCTCGAGCTTTCTTT. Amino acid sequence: CASSKDSFNARAFF.

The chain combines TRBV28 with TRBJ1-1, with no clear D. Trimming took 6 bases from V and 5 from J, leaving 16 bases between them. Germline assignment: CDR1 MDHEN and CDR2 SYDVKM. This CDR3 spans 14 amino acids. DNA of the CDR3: TGTGCCAGCAGCCCTCCCCCATTGAGGACTGAAGCTTTCTTT. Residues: CASSPPPLRTEAFF.

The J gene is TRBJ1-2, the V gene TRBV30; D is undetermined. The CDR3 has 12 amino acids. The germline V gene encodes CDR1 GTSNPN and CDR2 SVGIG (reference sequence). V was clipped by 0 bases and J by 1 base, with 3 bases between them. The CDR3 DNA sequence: TGTGCCTGGAGTGTCAATAACTATGGCTACACCTTC. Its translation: CAWSVNNYGYTF.

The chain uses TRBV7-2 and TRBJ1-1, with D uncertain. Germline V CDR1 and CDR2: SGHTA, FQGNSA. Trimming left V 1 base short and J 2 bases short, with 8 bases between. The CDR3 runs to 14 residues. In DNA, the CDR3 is TGTGCCAGCAGCTTAGACAGAGAAAACACTGAAGCTTTCTTT. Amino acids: CASSLDRENTEAFF.

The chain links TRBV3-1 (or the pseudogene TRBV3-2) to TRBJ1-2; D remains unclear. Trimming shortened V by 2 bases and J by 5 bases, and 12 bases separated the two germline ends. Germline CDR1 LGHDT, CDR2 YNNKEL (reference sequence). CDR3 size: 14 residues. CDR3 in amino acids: CASSQPDKAYGYTF. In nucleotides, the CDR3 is TGTGCCAGCAGCCAACCCGACAAGGCGTATGGCTACACCTTC.

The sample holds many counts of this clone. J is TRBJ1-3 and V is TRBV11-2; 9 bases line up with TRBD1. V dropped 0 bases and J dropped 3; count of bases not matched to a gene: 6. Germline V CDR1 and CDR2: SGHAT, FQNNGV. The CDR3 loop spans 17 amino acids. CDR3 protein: CASSLEVQGAYGNTIYF. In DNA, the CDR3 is TGTGCCAGCAGCTTAGAGGTACAGGGGGCTTATGGAAACACCATATATTTT.

The CDR3 protein is CASSLRGTGSEKLFF. The CDR3 DNA is TGTGCCAGCAGCCTCCGAGGGACAGGGTCTGAAAAACTGTTTTTT. The rearrangement links TRBV3-1 (or the pseudogene TRBV3-2) to TRBJ1-4, with 9 bases identical to TRBD1. The CDR3 is 15 residues long. The V gene end was trimmed by 4 bases and the J gene end by 7 bases; junction bases not matched to a gene: 7. Germline V CDR1 and CDR2: LGHDT, YNNKEL (reference sequence).